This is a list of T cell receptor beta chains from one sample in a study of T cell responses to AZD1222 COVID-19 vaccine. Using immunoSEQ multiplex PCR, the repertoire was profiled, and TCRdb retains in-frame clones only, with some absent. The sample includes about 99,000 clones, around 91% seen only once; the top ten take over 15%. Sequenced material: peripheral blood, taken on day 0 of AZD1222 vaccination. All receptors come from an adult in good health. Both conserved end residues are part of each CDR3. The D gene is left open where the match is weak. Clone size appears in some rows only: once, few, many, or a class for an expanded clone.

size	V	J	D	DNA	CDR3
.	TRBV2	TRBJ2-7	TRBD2	TGTGCCAGCAGTTCGGGGGGGCTCTACGAGCAGTACTTC	CASSSGGLYEQYF
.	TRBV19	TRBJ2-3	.	TGTGCCAGTAGTATACTATCCAGACTAGTAGGTGGCACAGATACGCAGTATTTT	CASSILSRLVGGTDTQYF
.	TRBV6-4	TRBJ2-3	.	TGTGCCAGCAGTCCGAGGACTAGTGGGGGGGCGGATACGCAGTATTTT	CASSPRTSGGADTQYF
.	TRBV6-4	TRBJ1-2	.	TGTGCCAGCAGTGACTCGAGCCATACCGGCTACACCTTC	CASSDSSHTGYTF
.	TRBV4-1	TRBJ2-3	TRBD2	TGCGCCAGCAGCCAAGTTCCTAGCGGGGGGACATCGAGCACAGATACGCAGTATTTT	CASSQVPSGGTSSTDTQYF
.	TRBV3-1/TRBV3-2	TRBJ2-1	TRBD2	TGTGCCAGCAGTAAGAGCGGGGGGCCCTACAATGAGCAGTTCTTC	CASSKSGGPYNEQFF
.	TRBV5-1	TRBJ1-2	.	TGCGCCAGCAGCTTACAAAGTTATGGCTACACCTTC	CASSLQSYGYTF
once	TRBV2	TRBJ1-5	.	TGTGCCAGCAGTGAAGAGGCAACTCATAGCAATCAGCCCCAGCATTTT	CASSEEATHSNQPQHF
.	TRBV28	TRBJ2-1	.	TGTGCCAGCAGCCCCGGTCAGGGATCCTACAATGAGCAGTTCTTC	CASSPGQGSYNEQFF
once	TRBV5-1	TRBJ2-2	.	TGCGCCAGCAGCATAGACACGTCCACCGGGGAGCTGTTTTTT	CASSIDTSTGELFF
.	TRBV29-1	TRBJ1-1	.	TGCAGCGTCGCGGGACAGAACACTGAAGCTTTCTTT	CSVAGQNTEAFF
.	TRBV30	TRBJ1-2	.	TGTGCCTGGTCTCGGATGGGGGGAGGATTTGGCTACACCTTC	CAWSRMGGGFGYTF
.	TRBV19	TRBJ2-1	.	TGTGCCAGTAGTTCGGCAGACAGCTCCTACAATGAGCAGTTCTTC	CASSSADSSYNEQFF
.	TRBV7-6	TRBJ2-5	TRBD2	TGTGCCAGCAGCTTAAGGCGAGGGGGACTAGCGACGGAAGAGACCCAGTACTTC	CASSLRRGGLATEETQYF
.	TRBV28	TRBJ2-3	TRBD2	TGTGCCAGCAGTTCGGGGGGACTAGCGAGAGATACGCAGTATTTT	CASSSGGLARDTQYF
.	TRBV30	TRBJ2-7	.	TGTGCCTGGAGCTTAACAGGGTCGTTGTCCTACGAGCAGTACTTC	CAWSLTGSLSYEQYF
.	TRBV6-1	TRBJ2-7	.	TGTGCCAGCAGTGAATTCCCGTGGGGGGGCCCCTACGAGCAGTACTTC	CASSEFPWGGPYEQYF
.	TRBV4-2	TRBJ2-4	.	TGTGCCAGCAGCCAAGTGCAGGGAACGACTGGAAACATTCAGTACTTC	CASSQVQGTTGNIQYF
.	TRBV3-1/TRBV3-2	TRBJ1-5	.	TGTGCCAGCAGCCAAGATGAGACTTATCAGCCCCAGCATTTT	CASSQDETYQPQHF
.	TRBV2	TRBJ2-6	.	TGTGCCAGCAGTCAAGCTTGGCAAACGGGGGCCAACGTCCTGACTTTC	CASSQAWQTGANVLTF
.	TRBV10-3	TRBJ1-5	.	TGTGCCATCAGTGACCACACGAAACAGGTTAGCAATCAGCCCCAGCATTTT	CAISDHTKQVSNQPQHF
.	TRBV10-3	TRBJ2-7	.	TGTGCCATCAGTGAGAATATATACGAGCAGTACTTC	CAISENIYEQYF
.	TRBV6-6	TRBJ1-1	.	TGTGCCAGCAGCCTTCTAAGACAGGTTCGAAGTTTCTTT	CASSLLRQVRSFF
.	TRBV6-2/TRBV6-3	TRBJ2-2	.	TGTGCCAGCAGTCACAGGTTCACCGGGGAGCTGTTTTTT	CASSHRFTGELFF